This TCR beta chain originates from a study of cytomegalovirus exposure and HLA in healthy donors. As for the study in general: The 120 validation repertoires and the roughly 670 first-cohort repertoires shared a platform, a later analysis reported. General study results and limits: High sensitivity and specificity were reportedly achieved when the classifier diagnosed cytomegalovirus status. The study listed about 150 cytomegalovirus-associated TCR beta chains. Subsequent analysis showed first-cohort TCR clusters tending to co-occur in some 110 validation repertoires.

Remarks on this clone: What it binds is unknown.

V lost 2 bases, J lost 0 bases, and 8 bases lay in between. The CDR3 loop spans 15 amino acids. Germline V lookup: CDR1 MNHEY, CDR2 SMNVEV (reference sequence). Some clones are missing from TCRdb's copy, which holds only in-frame ones; the method was immunoSEQ multiplex PCR. The table records 55,000 to 75,000 clones, roughly 94% of them present only once. The TCR sequence derives from a man younger than 30 in good health and CMV-seropositive. This chain connects TRBV27 to TRBJ1-3; no reliable D call. The sequenced sample was PBMCs. The CDR3 sequence: CASSLNGDSGNTIYF. As DNA, the CDR3 is TGTGCCAGCAGTTTAAATGGAGACTCTGGAAACACCATATATTTT.